This T cell receptor beta chain comes out of a study of T cell responses to AZD1222 COVID-19 vaccine. Only in-frame clones appear in the TCRdb table, and some are missing; sequencing was by immunoSEQ multiplex PCR. This sample yields 100,000 or so clones, of which roughly 87% are seen a single time; more than 15% belongs to the top ten. Turning to this clone: Its target is unknown.

Whole-study results and caveats: Among the donors, most were white British and more were female, and clonal diversity was possibly underestimated.

The CDR3 contains 16 residues. The V and J ends lost 2 bases and 0 bases respectively, with 12 bases between them. Germline V CDR1 and CDR2: SGDLS, YYNGEE. This specimen consisted of peripheral blood, obtained on day 0 of AZD1222 vaccination. The chain couples TRBV9 to TRBJ1-3; D remains ambiguous. This receptor was taken from an adult in good health. The CDR3: CASSVSTHSSGNTIYF. CDR3 coding DNA: TGTGCCAGCAGCGTTTCTACGCACAGCTCTGGAAACACCATATATTTT.